This entry concerns a single TCR beta chain. Its specificity is unknown. Sequencing was performed with immunoSEQ multiplex PCR; in TCRdb, only in-frame clones are kept and a portion is missing. Here the sample spans 60,000 to 75,000 clones, under 95% being singletons. Germline V gene data show CDR1 as SGHVS and CDR2 as FQNEAQ. The CDR3 consists of 15 residues. Between the trimmed V and J ends, which lost 0 bases and 10 bases, there was a span of 18 bases. The sample is drawn from a study of OX40 agonist ivuxolimab in advanced cancers. Overall study context: With ivuxolimab, an agonistic anti-OX40 (CD134) antibody, patients were treated. Three individuals attained partial responses, comprising one hepatocellular carcinoma case and two cutaneous melanoma cases. Points from the study as a whole: There was clonal expansion of CD4+ and CD8+ blood T cells by week 6 at 0.1 to 3.0 mg/kg.

This material consisted of CD4+ or CD8+ T cells sorted from blood, taken in a trial of the OX40 agonist ivuxolimab. The receptor was derived from an adult with an advanced solid tumor such as melanoma, head and neck, liver or kidney cancer. This sequence joins TRBV7-8 and TRBJ1-1; perhaps TRBD1 as D (6 bases). Written as DNA, the CDR3 is TGTGCCAGCAGCTTAGCAAAAATAGGGGGGGCTGCAGCTTTCTTT. Its translation is CASSLAKIGGAAAFF.